This T cell receptor beta chain derives from a study of blood T cell repertoires in COVID-19. Study as a whole: Collection of acute and convalescent COVID-19 samples took place in the United States, Italy and Spain.

This CDR3 is built from 14 residues. The trim removed 6 bases at V and 6 bases at J, leaving 8 bases unmatched. Germline values: CDR1 MNHEY, CDR2 SMNVEV (reference sequence). Original processing notes: The assay estimated nucleated cells by amplifying reference gene primers. Sequencing used immunoSEQ multiplex PCR; TCRdb keeps in-frame clones, though not all of them. That table supplies the V and J calls and clone size; D and trimming were determined from the DNA. The sample records tens of thousands of clones, over 80% being singletons. The sequenced sample consisted of peripheral blood. This sequence was found in a man between 40 and 49 years old with COVID-19, enrolled during active disease. The gene calls are TRBV27 and TRBJ2-3; 8 bases align to TRBD1. CDR3: CASSKTGDGDTQYF. Written as DNA, the CDR3 is TGTGCCAGCAGCAAGACAGGGGATGGGGATACGCAGTATTTT.